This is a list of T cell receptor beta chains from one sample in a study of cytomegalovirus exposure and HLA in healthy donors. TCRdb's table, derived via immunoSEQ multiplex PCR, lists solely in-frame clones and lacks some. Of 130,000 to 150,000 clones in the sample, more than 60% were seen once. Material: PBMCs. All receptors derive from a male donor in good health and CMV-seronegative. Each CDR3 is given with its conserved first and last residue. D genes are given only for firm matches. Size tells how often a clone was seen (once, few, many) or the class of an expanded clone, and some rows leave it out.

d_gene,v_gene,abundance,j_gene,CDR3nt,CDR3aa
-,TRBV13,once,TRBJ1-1,TGTGCCAGCAGCTTAGGAGCAGGTAGCACTGAAGCTTTCTTT,CASSLGAGSTEAFF
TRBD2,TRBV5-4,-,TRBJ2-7,TGTGCCAGCAGCTTGGACGGGGGGGCCTACGAGCAGTACTTC,CASSLDGGAYEQYF
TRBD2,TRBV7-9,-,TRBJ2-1,TGTGCCAGCAGCTTAGTTGGCCTAGCGGTCAATGAGCAGTTCTTC,CASSLVGLAVNEQFF
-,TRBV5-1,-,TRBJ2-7,TGCGCCAGCAGCTTGGAACTGTCGGGTCGTGAGGAGCAGTACTTC,CASSLELSGREEQYF
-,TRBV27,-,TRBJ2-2,TGTGCCAGCAGTTTATTTGGACAGTTAAACACCGGGGAGCTGTTTTTT,CASSLFGQLNTGELFF
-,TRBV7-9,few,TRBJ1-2,TGTGCCAGCAGCTTAGCAGCCGGGAATGGCTACACCTTC,CASSLAAGNGYTF
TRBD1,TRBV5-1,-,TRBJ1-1,TGCGCCAGCAGCCGGACGAACAGGGGGGGGACTGAAGCTTTCTTT,CASSRTNRGGTEAFF
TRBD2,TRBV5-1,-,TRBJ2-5,TGCGCCAGCAGCTTGGGGGTAGCGGGGAGAGAGACCCAGTACTTC,CASSLGVAGRETQYF
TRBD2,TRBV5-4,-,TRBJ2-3,TGTGCCAGCACGACGGGGGGGACAGATACGCAGTATTTT,CASTTGGTDTQYF
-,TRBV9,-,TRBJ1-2,TGTGCCAGCAGCCCGCGGGATGTTATATCCATCTATGGCTACACCTTC,CASSPRDVISIYGYTF
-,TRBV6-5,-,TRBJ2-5,TGTGCCAGCATTGGTGGCGGGGAAGAGACCCAGTACTTC,CASIGGGEETQYF
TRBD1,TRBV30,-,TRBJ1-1,TGTGCCTGGAAGGACAGGGCGAACACTGAAGCTTTCTTT,CAWKDRANTEAFF
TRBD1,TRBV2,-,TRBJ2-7,TGTGCCAGCAGTGAAGCCACAGGGGACGAGCAGTACTTC,CASSEATGDEQYF
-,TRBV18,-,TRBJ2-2,TGTGCCAGCTCAGAGGAGGCTGTGGGGGAGCTGTTTTTT,CASSEEAVGELFF
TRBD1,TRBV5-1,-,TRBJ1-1,TGCGCCAGCAGCGGTGGGACAGGGGTTGGCACTGAAGCTTTCTTT,CASSGGTGVGTEAFF
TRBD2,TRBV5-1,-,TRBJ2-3,TGCGCCAGCAGCTCGGGACTAGCGGGAGTAAGGAGGACAGATACGCAGTATTTT,CASSSGLAGVRRTDTQYF
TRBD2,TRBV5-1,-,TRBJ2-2,TGCGCCAGCAGTTCCGGGACTAGCGGGAGATTGGGCACCGGGGAGCTGTTTTTT,CASSSGTSGRLGTGELFF